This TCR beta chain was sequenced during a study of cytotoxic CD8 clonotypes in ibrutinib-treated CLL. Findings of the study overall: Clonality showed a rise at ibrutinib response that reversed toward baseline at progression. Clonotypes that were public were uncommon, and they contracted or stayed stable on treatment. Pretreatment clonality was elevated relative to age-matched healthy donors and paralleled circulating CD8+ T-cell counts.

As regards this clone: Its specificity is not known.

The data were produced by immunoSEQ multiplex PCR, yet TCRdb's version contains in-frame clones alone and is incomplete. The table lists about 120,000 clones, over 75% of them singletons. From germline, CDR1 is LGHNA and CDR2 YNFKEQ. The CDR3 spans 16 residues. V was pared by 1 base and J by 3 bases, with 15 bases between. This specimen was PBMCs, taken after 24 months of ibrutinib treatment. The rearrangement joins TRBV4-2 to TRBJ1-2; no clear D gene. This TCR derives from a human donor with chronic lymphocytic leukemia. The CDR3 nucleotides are TGTGCCAGCAGCCAAGGTTTGGTGACACCCTACTATGGCTACACCTTC. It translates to CASSQGLVTPYYGYTF.